This T cell receptor beta chain originates from a study of CD8+ T cells in alopecia areata. Study as a whole: Oral tofacitinib (5 to 10 mg twice daily) was administered to treated patients.

Study-wide findings and caveats: Relative to normal scalp, lesional scalp, especially alopecia totalis/universalis, showed higher clonality. One nonresponder leaves baseline CD8+ expansion's link to response uncertain. Under tofacitinib, fewer expanded CD8+ clones appeared among the top 100 scalp clones.

The ends were cut back, 0 bases at V and 6 bases at J, with 9 bases in the middle. CDR1 and CDR2 (germline): SGHRS, YFSETQ. The CDR3 has 14 amino acids. On this clone itself: What it binds is not known.

As the sequencing template, cDNA was produced by extracting RNA and reverse transcribing it. The assay was immunoSEQ multiplex PCR, and TCRdb's table has in-frame clones only and misses some. The data hold over 250,000 clones, with about 60% observed a single time. Stated treatment: oral pan-JAK inhibitor, 5-10 mg twice daily. The sequence was obtained from a human donor with alopecia areata. The chain employs TRBV5-1 and TRBJ2-2, with D perhaps TRBD1 (5 bases). The sample was CD4+ T cells sorted from blood, taken around week 53, from a patient treated with tofacitinib. The CDR3 protein is CASSLDQGAGELFF. As DNA, the CDR3 is TGCGCCAGCAGCTTGGATCAGGGTGCCGGGGAGCTGTTTTTT.